Listed here is a single TCR beta chain. A J-beta primer mix and a sample-barcoded 5' primer were used in a second PCR of roughly 6 to 11 cycles. Using its own MiXCR run on the 5' RACE reads, TCRdb lists one record per CDR3 protein. Altogether 1,800,000 or so distinct CDR3 sequences are present, about two fifths being singletons, with the ten largest covering roughly 24%. Per individual sample, total RNA of at least 5.5 micrograms was extracted. The data stem from a study of blood T cells in healthy people across ages. V was trimmed by 7 bases and J by 9 bases, leaving 16 bases between them. Per the germline V gene, CDR1 is SEHNR and CDR2 is FQNEAQ (reference sequence). The CDR3 runs to 13 residues.

The sequence was collected from a human donor in good health. The chain is built from TRBV7-9 and TRBJ2-1; D is tentatively TRBD1 or TRBD2 (5 bases each). Sequencing input: blood. The DNA of the CDR3 is TGTGCCAGCACCCAGGGTCTGAGGGGTGAGCAGTTCTTC. Protein: CASTQGLRGEQFF.